The present TCR beta chain was sequenced within a study of T cells in Graves' hyperthyroidism and ophthalmopathy. Study results and limitations: Blood held most thyroid clonotypes expanded above 0.001 frequency. Model-based prediction identified ophthalmopathy a median 6.5 months prior to its onset.

Germline V gives CDR1 MNHNS, CDR2 SASEGT. This CDR3 is built from 15 residues. V was pared by 7 bases and J by 6 bases, with 9 bases of the junction left unmatched. Not enrolled were patients with uncontrolled infection, other autoimmune disease, pregnancy or lactation. There were TCR beta CDR3 regions amplified from RNA transcripts. A first-round RT-PCR of the TCR CDR3 used the HTBI primer set. TCRdb re-called the multiplex PCR reads through MiXCR, storing one row per CDR3 protein. Of approximately 300,000 distinct CDR3 sequences listed, about 18% are singletons. In the case of this clonotype: What it binds is unknown.

The receptor was derived from a woman in her fifties or sixties with Graves' ophthalmopathy. This sequence joins TRBV6-1 and TRBJ2-1; 10 bases are shared with TRBD2. What was sequenced was blood. Here the CDR3 DNA reads TGTGCCAGCACCGGAGGACTAGCGGAGAGCAATGAGCAGTTCTTC. It yields the protein CASTGGLAESNEQFF.